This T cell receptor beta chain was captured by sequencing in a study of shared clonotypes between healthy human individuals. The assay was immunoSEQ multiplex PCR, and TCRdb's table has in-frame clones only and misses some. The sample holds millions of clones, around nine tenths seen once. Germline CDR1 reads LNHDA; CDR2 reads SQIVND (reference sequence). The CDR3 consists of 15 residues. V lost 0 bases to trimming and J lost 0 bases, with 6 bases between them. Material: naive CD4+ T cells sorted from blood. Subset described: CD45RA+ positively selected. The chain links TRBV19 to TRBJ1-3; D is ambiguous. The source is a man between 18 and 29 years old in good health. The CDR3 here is CASSIDSVSGNTIYF. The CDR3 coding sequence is TGTGCCAGTAGTATAGACTCGGTCTCTGGAAACACCATATATTTT.